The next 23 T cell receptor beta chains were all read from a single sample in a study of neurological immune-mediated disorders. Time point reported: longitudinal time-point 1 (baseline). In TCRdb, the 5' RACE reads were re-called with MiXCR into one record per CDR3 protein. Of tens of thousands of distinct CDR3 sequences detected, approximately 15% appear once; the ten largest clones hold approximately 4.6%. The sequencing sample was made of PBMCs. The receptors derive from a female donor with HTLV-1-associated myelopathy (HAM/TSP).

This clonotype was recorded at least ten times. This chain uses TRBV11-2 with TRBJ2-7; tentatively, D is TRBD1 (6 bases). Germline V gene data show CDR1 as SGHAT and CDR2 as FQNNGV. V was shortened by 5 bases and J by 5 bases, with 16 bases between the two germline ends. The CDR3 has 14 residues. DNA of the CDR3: TGTGCCAGCAGCCCGGCGGGCAGGGGCCACGAGCAGTACTTC. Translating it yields CASSPAGRGHEQYF.

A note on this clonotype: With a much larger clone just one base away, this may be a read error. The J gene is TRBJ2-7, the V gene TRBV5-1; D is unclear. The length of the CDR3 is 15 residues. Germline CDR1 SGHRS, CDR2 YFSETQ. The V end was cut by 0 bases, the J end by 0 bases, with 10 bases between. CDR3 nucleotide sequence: TGCGCCAGCAGCTTGGATACAGCAACCTCCTACGAGCAGTACTTC. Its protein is CASSLDTATSYEQYF.

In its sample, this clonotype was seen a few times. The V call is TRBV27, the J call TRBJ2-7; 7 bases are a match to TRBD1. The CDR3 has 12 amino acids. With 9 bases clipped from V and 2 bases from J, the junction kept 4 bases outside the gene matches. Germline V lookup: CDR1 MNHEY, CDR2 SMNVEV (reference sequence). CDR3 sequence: CARTGFPYEQYF. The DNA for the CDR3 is TGTGCCAGGACAGGGTTCCCCTACGAGCAGTACTTC.

DNA of the CDR3: TGCAGTGCTATCCAGAGTAATACGCCCCAGCATTTT. Encoded protein: CSAIQSNTPQHF. This chain joins TRBV20-1 and TRBJ1-5; no definite D call. The V gene's germline CDR1 is DFQATT and CDR2 SNEGSKA (reference sequence). This CDR3 has 12 amino acids. V dropped 4 bases and J dropped 9 bases, with 13 bases sitting between them.

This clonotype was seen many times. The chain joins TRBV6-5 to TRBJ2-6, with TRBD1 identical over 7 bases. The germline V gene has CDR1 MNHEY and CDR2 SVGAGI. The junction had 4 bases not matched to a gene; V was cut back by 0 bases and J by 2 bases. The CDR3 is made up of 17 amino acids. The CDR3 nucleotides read TGTGCCAGCAGTTACTCTAGACAGGGCCCTGGGGCCAACGTCCTGACTTTC. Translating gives CASSYSRQGPGANVLTF.

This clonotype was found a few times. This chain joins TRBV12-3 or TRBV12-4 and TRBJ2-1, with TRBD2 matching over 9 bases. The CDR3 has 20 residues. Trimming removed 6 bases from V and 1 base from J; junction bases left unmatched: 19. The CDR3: CASRPGGGARYSESYNEQFF. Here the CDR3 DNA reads TGTGCCAGCAGACCTGGCGGGGGGGCTCGGTATTCAGAGTCCTACAATGAGCAGTTCTTC.

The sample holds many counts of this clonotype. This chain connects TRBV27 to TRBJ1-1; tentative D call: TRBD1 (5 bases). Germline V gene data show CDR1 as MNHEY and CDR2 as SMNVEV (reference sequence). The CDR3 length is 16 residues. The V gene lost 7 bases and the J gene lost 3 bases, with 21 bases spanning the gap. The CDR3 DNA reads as TGTGCCAGCAAGTTGGGAAGGGGCAGGGTGGACACTGAAGCTTTCTTT. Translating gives CASKLGRGRVDTEAFF.

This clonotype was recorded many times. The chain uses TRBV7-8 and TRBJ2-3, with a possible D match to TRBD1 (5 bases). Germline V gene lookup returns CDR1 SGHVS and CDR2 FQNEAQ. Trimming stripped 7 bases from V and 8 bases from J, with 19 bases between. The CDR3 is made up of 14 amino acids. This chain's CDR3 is CASTLGATSGTQYF. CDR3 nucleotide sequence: TGTGCCAGCACCCTAGGGGCCACATCGGGTACGCAGTATTTT.

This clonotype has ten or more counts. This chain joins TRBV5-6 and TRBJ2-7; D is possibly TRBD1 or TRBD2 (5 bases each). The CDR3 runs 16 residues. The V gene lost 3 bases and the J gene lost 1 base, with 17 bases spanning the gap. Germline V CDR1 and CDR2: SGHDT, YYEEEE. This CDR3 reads CASSSFGTFKSYEQYF. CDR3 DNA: TGTGCCAGCAGCTCCTTCGGGACCTTTAAGTCCTACGAGCAGTACTTC.

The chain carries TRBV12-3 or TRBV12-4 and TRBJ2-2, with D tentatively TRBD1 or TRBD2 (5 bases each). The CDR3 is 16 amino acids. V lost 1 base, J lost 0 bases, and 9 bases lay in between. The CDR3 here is CASSLEGRANTGELFF. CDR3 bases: TGTGCCAGCAGTTTAGAGGGGAGAGCGAACACCGGGGAGCTGTTTTTT.

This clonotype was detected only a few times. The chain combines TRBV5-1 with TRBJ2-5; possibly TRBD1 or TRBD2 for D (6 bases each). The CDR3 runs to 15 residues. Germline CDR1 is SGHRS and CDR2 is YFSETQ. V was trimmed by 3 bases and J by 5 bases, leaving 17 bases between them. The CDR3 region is CASSSGTGGGETQYF. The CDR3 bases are TGCGCCAGCAGCTCTGGGACCGGAGGGGGGGAGACCCAGTACTTC.

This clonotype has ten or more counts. The CDR3 DNA reads TGCGCCAGCAGCCCGATCGGGGGGGCTTCAAATTCACCCCTCCACTTT. It yields the protein CASSPIGGASNSPLHF. The chain couples TRBV5-1 to TRBJ1-6; tentatively, D is TRBD1 (6 bases). Per the germline V gene, CDR1 is SGHRS and CDR2 is YFSETQ. The CDR3 loop spans 16 amino acids. The V gene lost 4 bases and the J gene lost 7 bases, with 18 bases spanning the gap.

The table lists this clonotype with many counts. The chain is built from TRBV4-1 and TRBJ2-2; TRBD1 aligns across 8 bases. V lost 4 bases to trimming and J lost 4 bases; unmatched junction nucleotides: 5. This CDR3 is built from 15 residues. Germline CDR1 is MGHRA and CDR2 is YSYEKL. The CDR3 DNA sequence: TGCGCCAGCAGCCGTGGACAGGGCGGCACCGGGGAGCTGTTTTTT. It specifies CASSRGQGGTGELFF.

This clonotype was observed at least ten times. CDR3 loop: CASSLSYSNQPQHF. The CDR3 coding sequence is TGTGCCAGCAGCCTCTCATATAGCAATCAGCCCCAGCATTTT. This chain uses TRBV28 with TRBJ1-5; no firm D call. CDR1 is MDHEN, CDR2 SYDVKM, per germline. V was clipped by 6 bases and J by 0 bases, with 9 bases between them. The CDR3 is made up of 14 amino acids. The complete variable domain, with remaining parts taken from reference TRBV28 and TRBJ1-5, reads DVKVTQSSRYLVKRTGEKVFLECVQDMDHENMFWYRQDPGLGLRLIYFSYDVKMKEKGDIPEGYSVSREKKERFSLILESASTNQTSMYLCASSLSYSNQPQHFGDGTRLSIL.

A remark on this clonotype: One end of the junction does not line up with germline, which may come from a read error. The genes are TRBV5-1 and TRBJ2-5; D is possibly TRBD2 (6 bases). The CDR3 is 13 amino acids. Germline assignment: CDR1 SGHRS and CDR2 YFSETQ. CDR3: CANSLTRQETQYF. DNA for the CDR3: TGCGCCAACAGCTTGACTAGACAAGAGACCCAGTACTTC.

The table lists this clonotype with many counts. Written as DNA, the CDR3 is TGTGCCAGCAGCTCTTGGACAGGGGTAAAGGCCGGGGAGCTGTTTTTT. This translates into CASSSWTGVKAGELFF. The genes are TRBV5-4 and TRBJ2-2; 9 bases fit TRBD1. The V gene's germline CDR1 is SGHNT and CDR2 YYREEE (reference sequence). The CDR3 consists of 16 residues. Losses at the gene ends were 3 bases for V and 6 bases for J; bases not matched to a gene: 9.

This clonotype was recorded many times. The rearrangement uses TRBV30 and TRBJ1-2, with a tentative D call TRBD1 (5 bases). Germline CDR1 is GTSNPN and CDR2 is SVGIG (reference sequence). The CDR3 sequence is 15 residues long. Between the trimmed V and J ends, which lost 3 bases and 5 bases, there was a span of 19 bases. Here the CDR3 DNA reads TGTGCCTGGAGGAACTTCCGGGACTCACAGTATGGCTACACCTTC. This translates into CAWRNFRDSQYGYTF.

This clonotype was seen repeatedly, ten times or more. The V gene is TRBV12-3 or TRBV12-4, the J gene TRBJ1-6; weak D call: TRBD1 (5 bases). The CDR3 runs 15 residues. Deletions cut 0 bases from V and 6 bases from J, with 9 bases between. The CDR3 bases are TGTGCCAGCAGTTTAGCAGGGGCAAGTAATTCACCCCTCCACTTT. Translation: CASSLAGASNSPLHF.

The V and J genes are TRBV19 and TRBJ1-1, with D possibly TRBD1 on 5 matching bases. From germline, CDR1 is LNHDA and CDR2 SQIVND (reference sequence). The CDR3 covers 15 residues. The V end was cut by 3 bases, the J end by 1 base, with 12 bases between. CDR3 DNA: TGTGCCAGTAGTATTGGGGCAGGGTCGAACACTGAAGCTTTCTTT. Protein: CASSIGAGSNTEAFF. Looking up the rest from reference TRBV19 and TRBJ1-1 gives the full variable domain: DGGITQSPKYLFRKEGQNVTLSCEQNLNHDAMYWYRQDPGQGLRLIYYSQIVNDFQKGDIAEGYSVSREKKESFPLTVTSAQKNPTAFYLCASSIGAGSNTEAFFGQGTRLTVV.

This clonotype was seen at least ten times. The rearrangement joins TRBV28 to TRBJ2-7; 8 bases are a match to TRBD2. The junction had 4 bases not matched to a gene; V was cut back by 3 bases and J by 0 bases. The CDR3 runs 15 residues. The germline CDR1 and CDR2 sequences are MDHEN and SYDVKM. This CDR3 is CASSFASGGSYEQYF. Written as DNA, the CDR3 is TGTGCCAGCAGTTTTGCCAGCGGGGGCTCCTACGAGCAGTACTTC.

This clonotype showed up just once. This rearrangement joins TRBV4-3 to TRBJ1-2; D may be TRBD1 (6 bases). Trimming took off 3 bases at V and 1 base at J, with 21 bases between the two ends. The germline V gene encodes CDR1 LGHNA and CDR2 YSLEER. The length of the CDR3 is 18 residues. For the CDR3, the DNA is TGCGCCAGCAGCCACTCCATCGGACAGAGTGGACTTAACTATGGCTACACCTTC. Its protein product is CASSHSIGQSGLNYGYTF.

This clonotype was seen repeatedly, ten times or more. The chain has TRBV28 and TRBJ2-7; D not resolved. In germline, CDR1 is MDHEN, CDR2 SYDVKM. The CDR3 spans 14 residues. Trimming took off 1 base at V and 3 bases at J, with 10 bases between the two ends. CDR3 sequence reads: CASSLSGGVYEQYF. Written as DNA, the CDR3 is TGTGCCAGCAGTTTATCGGGCGGCGTCTACGAGCAGTACTTC.

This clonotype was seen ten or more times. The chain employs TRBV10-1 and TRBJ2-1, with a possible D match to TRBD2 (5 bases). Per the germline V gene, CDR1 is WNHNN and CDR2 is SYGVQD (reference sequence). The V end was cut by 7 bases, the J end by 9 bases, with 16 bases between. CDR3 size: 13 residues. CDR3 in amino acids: CASTPRLEGEQFF. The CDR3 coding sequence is TGCGCCAGCACCCCCAGGCTCGAGGGTGAGCAGTTCTTC.